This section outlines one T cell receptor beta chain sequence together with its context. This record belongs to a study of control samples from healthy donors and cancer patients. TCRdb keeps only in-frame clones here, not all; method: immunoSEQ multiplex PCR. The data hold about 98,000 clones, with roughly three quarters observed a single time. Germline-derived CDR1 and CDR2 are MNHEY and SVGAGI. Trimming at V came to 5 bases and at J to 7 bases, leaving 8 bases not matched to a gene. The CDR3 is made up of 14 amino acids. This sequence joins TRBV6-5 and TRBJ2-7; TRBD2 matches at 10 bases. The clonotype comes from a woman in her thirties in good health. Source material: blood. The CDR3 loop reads CASSKLAGAGEQYF. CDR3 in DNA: TGTGCCAGCAGTAAGCTAGCGGGGGCTGGGGAGCAGTACTTC.